The 13 T cell receptor beta chains presented below share a single source sample, sequenced in a study of shared clonotypes between healthy human individuals (dated by TCRdb to about 2020). Libraries came from the immunoSEQ multiplex PCR assay. The immuneACCESS repertoire file appears here via TCRdb, limited to in-frame rearrangements. These files lack a portion of the clones; in checked studies, under half of the deficit traces to unresolved V genes, and the cause of the others is not known. The sample table lists approximately 1.5 million clones, under 99% of them with a count of one. The ten largest account for roughly 0.45% of the sample. The specimen sequenced was naive CD4+ T cells sorted from blood. Sample cell subset or site, as interpreted from the label and publication: CD45RA+ positively selected. All receptors come from a man younger than 40 in good health.

The chain links TRBV4-3 to TRBJ1-2; D is perhaps TRBD1 (5 bases). Germline V CDR1 and CDR2: LGHNA, YSLEER. The germline V and J ends were trimmed by 0 bases and 4 bases, with 15 bases remaining between them. This CDR3 contains 16 residues. The chain's CDR3 is CASSQDRGGVPYGYTF. The CDR3, as DNA: TGCGCCAGCAGCCAAGATAGGGGTGGAGTACCCTATGGCTACACCTTC.

This chain uses TRBV7-8 with TRBJ2-7; the D gene could be TRBD1 or TRBD2 (5 bases each). With 4 bases removed from V and 4 bases from J, the gap between germline ends came to 17 bases. The CDR3 covers 15 residues. From germline, CDR1 is SGHVS and CDR2 FQNEAQ. CDR3 sequence (DNA): TGTGCCAGCAGCTCCAGGGACGGCCCCTCATACGAGCAGTACTTC. Protein product: CASSSRDGPSYEQYF.

The chain couples TRBV25-1 to TRBJ1-2; 7 positions match TRBD1. The CDR3 totals 16 residues. Germline CDR1 reads MGHDK; CDR2 reads SYGVNS. Trimming at V came to 5 bases and at J to 4 bases, leaving 13 bases not matched to a gene. Here the CDR3 DNA reads TGTGCCAGCAGTAAGCGGGGGACAGTCTCCTTCTATGGCTACACCTTC. Protein product: CASSKRGTVSFYGYTF.

CDR3 sequence reads: CASSGPASNQPQHF. As DNA, the CDR3 is TGTGCCAGCAGTGGCCCGGCTAGCAATCAGCCCCAGCATTTT. J is TRBJ1-5 and V is TRBV6-1; unclear D gene. This CDR3 is 14 amino acids long. Deletions cut 4 bases from V and 0 bases from J, with 7 bases between. Germline-derived CDR1 and CDR2 are MNHNS and SASEGT.

The J gene is TRBJ2-3, the V gene TRBV5-1; 8 bases map to TRBD1. Per the germline V gene, CDR1 is SGHRS and CDR2 is YFSETQ. V shed 3 bases and J 5 bases; nucleotides not matched to a gene: 14. The CDR3 has 17 amino acids. This CDR3 is CASSSWGDRRLGDTQYF. CDR3 sequence (DNA): TGCGCCAGCAGCTCTTGGGGGGACAGGCGACTGGGAGATACGCAGTATTTT.

The J gene is TRBJ1-2, the V gene TRBV5-1, with no clear D. From germline, CDR1 is SGHRS and CDR2 YFSETQ. V lost 2 bases and J 1 base, leaving 12 bases between the germline ends. This CDR3 comprises 15 residues. The CDR3 here is CASSFFSGVNYGYTF. The DNA of the CDR3 is TGCGCCAGCAGCTTTTTTTCAGGAGTTAACTATGGCTACACCTTC.

V is TRBV7-2 and J is TRBJ1-5; no firm D call. Germline V CDR1 and CDR2: SGHTA, FQGNSA. CDR3 length equals 13 residues. Trimming took 1 base from V and 8 from J, leaving 9 bases between them. The CDR3 coding sequence is TGTGCCAGCAGCTTAGAGCGTCGTGAGCCCCAGCATTTT. It specifies CASSLERREPQHF.

The chain's CDR3 is CASSDWDRQYNEQFF. The CDR3 DNA reads as TGTGCCAGCAGTGATTGGGACAGGCAGTACAATGAGCAGTTCTTC. V usage is TRBV2 and J usage is TRBJ2-1; 8 positions match TRBD1. The CDR3 has 15 amino acids. V was pared by 3 bases and J by 4 bases, with 5 bases of the junction left unmatched. Germline-derived CDR1 and CDR2 are SNHLY and FYNNEI.

This clone was observed a single time. The rearrangement uses TRBV5-5 and TRBJ2-5; TRBD1 might be the D (6 bases). The germline CDR1 and CDR2 sequences are SGHKS and YYEKEE (reference sequence). The CDR3 loop spans 18 amino acids. V was cut by 2 bases and J by 1 base, with 21 bases left in between. The CDR3 reads CASSLSFTNRVRQETQYF. CDR3 DNA: TGTGCCAGCAGCTTATCCTTTACTAACAGGGTACGCCAAGAGACCCAGTACTTC.

J is TRBJ2-7 and V is TRBV4-1, with D possibly being TRBD1 (5 bases). V was pared by 1 base and J by 3 bases, with 16 bases between. The CDR3 sequence is 16 residues long. From germline, CDR1 is MGHRA and CDR2 YSYEKL. The CDR3 nucleotides are TGCGCCAGCAGCCAAGGGGCCTTCGGGCAGGGCTACGAGCAGTACTTC. Translating gives CASSQGAFGQGYEQYF.

This clone occurred once. This chain uses TRBV5-4 with TRBJ2-7, with D possibly TRBD1 on 6 matching bases. The germline V gene has CDR1 SGHNT and CDR2 YYREEE (reference sequence). Deletions cut 4 bases from V and 2 bases from J, with 10 bases between. This CDR3 spans 13 amino acids. CDR3 sequence reads: CASSLRQAYEQYF. CDR3 in DNA: TGTGCCAGCAGCCTTAGACAGGCCTACGAGCAGTACTTC.

In the case of this clone: Other DNA variants within this sample encode the same CDR3. This chain joins TRBV7-2 and TRBJ2-6; TRBD1 matches at 8 bases. The CDR3 extends over 15 amino acids. V trimming: 5 bases; J trimming: 2 bases; junction bases outside the gene matches: 2. Germline V lookup: CDR1 SGHTA, CDR2 FQGNSA. CDR3 nucleotide sequence: TGTGCCAGCAGCCCGACAGGGGCTGGGGCCAACGTCCTGACTTTC. Its translation: CASSPTGAGANVLTF.

Regarding this clone: This sample also contains other DNA sequences that code for the same CDR3. V gene TRBV18 combines with J gene TRBJ2-5, with no clear D. The CDR3 extends over 13 amino acids. V shed 1 base and J shed 5 bases, with 8 bases lying between them. Germline V gives CDR1 KGHSH, CDR2 LQKENI. The CDR3 sequence: CASSPRKTETQYF. Written as DNA, the CDR3 is TGTGCCAGCTCACCACGCAAGACGGAGACCCAGTACTTC.